The sequence of this TCR beta chain was determined in a study of response to subunit inactivated influenza vaccine. The study's findings and limits: It was suggested by the authors that few new T cells are recruited by each seasonal influenza vaccination.

The CDR3 sequence is 16 residues long. Germline values: CDR1 SGHTS, CDR2 YDEGEE. Trimming at V came to 4 bases and at J to 0 bases, leaving 6 bases not matched to a gene. This clonotype has just a few counts. Its antigen remains unknown. TCRdb processed the RT-PCR reads anew with MiXCR; each CDR3 protein has one entry. The sample consists of about 520,000 distinct CDR3 sequences, 25% of them appearing once. The chain has TRBV5-8 and TRBJ2-3, with 9 bases lining up with TRBD2. This receptor was taken from a man aged 50 to 60 who received an inactivated influenza vaccine. Sequenced material: CD4+ T cells sorted from PBMCs, taken 4 to 6 days after vaccination. Here the CDR3 reads CASSPGTSSSTDTQYF. The CDR3 DNA follows: TGTGCCAGCAGCCCCGGGACTAGCTCTAGCACAGATACGCAGTATTTT.